The 30 T cell receptor beta chains below were found in one sample sequenced in a study of shared clonotypes between healthy human individuals (dated by TCRdb to 2018 to 2021). The library relied on the immunoSEQ multiplex PCR assay. Here the immuneACCESS table is served through TCRdb, limited to in-frame sequences with V and J called. Missing clones are a known gap in these copies; in checked studies unresolved V genes cover under half, and the rest lacks a known reason. The sample contains 1.5 million to 2.5 million clones, about 95% of them found a single time. The ten largest clones take up more than 0.9% of the sample. For the CD8 naive samples, CD45RO-negative cells were positively selected for CCR7, yielding a CD45RA+CCR7+ population from which TemRA cells were excluded. The specimen was naive CD8+ T cells sorted from blood. The cell subset or site label, read with the paper, signifies: CD45RA+CCR7+. These receptors came from a young man in good health.

The chain uses TRBV19 and TRBJ2-1; D is undetermined. V lost 6 bases and J 8 bases, leaving 23 bases between the germline ends. Germline V gene sequence: CDR1 LNHDA, CDR2 SQIVND (reference sequence). The CDR3 is made up of 16 amino acids. This CDR3 is CASSPFGRGPIDEQFF. CDR3 DNA: TGTGCCAGTAGCCCCTTCGGAAGAGGTCCTATCGATGAGCAGTTCTTC. The complete variable domain, with remaining parts taken from reference TRBV19 and TRBJ2-1, reads DGGITQSPKYLFRKEGQNVTLSCEQNLNHDAMYWYRQDPGQGLRLIYYSQIVNDFQKGDIAEGYSVSREKKESFPLTVTSAQKNPTAFYLCASSPFGRGPIDEQFFGPGTRLTVL.

The rearrangement joins TRBV7-6 to TRBJ2-2; D assignment may be TRBD1 or TRBD2 (5 bases each). CDR3 length: 14 amino acids. Germline-derived CDR1 and CDR2 are SGHVS and FNYEAQ. Deletions cut 6 bases from V and 6 bases from J, with 14 bases between. The CDR3 DNA sequence: TGTGCCAGCAGGAGGGCAGGGTCGTCCGGGGAGCTGTTTTTT. Its translation: CASRRAGSSGELFF.

This clone came up once. The V call is TRBV2, the J call TRBJ2-7; D uncertain. V was cut by 4 bases and J by 3 bases, with 13 bases left in between. Germline loops: CDR1 SNHLY, CDR2 FYNNEI. CDR3 length equals 14 residues. CDR3 sequence (DNA): TGTGCCAGCAGTGGAGGCCCGAACGACTACGAGCAGTACTTC. Translating it yields CASSGGPNDYEQYF.

The V call is TRBV19, the J call TRBJ1-5, with 7 bases aligning to TRBD1. The J segment lost 0 bases and the V segment lost 8 bases, leaving 13 bases of the junction unmatched. Germline V gene sequence: CDR1 LNHDA, CDR2 SQIVND (reference sequence). The CDR3 loop spans 17 amino acids. The CDR3 loop reads CASGGTDTLYSNQPQHF. CDR3 DNA: TGTGCCAGTGGGGGGACAGATACTCTCTATAGCAATCAGCCCCAGCATTTT. The whole variable domain, filled in from reference TRBV19 and TRBJ1-5, reads DGGITQSPKYLFRKEGQNVTLSCEQNLNHDAMYWYRQDPGQGLRLIYYSQIVNDFQKGDIAEGYSVSREKKESFPLTVTSAQKNPTAFYLCASGGTDTLYSNQPQHFGDGTRLSIL.

This clone has only one observation. This chain joins TRBV28 and TRBJ1-1; D is undetermined. Germline loops: CDR1 MDHEN, CDR2 SYDVKM. The CDR3 length is 13 residues. This CDR3 is CAYSSSDATEAFF. CDR3 coding DNA: TGTGCTTACAGCAGTTCCGATGCCACTGAAGCTTTCTTT.

This sequence joins TRBV6-1 and TRBJ2-5; no clear D gene. The CDR3 extends over 12 amino acids. Germline V gene data show CDR1 as MNHNS and CDR2 as SASEGT. Deletions cut 3 bases from V and 4 bases from J, with 6 bases between. Here the CDR3 DNA reads TGTGCCAGCAGTGAGACGGCAGAGACCCAGTACTTC. As protein: CASSETAETQYF.

This sequence joins TRBV27 and TRBJ2-7; TRBD1 agrees at 9 bases. Germline values: CDR1 MNHEY, CDR2 SMNVEV (reference sequence). After removal of 4 bases from V and 3 bases from J, the junction contained 7 bases not matched to a gene. The length of the CDR3 is 15 residues. DNA of the CDR3: TGTGCCAGCAGTTCCCGGACAGGGGAAGTCTACGAGCAGTACTTC. It yields the protein CASSSRTGEVYEQYF.

The J gene is TRBJ1-2, the V gene TRBV6-5; D not certain. From germline, CDR1 is MNHEY and CDR2 SVGAGI. The CDR3 contains 13 residues. Trimming cost V 0 bases and J 8 bases, with 10 bases left between them. CDR3 nucleotide sequence: TGTGCCAGCAGTTACTCTGTCGTGTTGGGCTACACCTTC. Protein sequence: CASSYSVVLGYTF.

This clone was seen a single time. The rearrangement joins TRBV7-6 to TRBJ2-7, with a possible D match to TRBD1 (6 bases). The V gene's germline CDR1 is SGHVS and CDR2 FNYEAQ. V was cut by 1 base and J by 7 bases, with 14 bases left in between. CDR3 length equals 14 residues. DNA of the CDR3: TGTGCCAGCAGCTTAGAGCTGGGGGCGACTGAGCAGTACTTC. Encoded protein: CASSLELGATEQYF. Complete variable domain (other parts from reference TRBV7-6 and TRBJ2-7): GAGVSQSPRYKVTKRGQDVALRCDPISGHVSLYWYRQALGQGPEFLTYFNYEAQQDKSGLPNDRFSAERPEGSISTLTIQRTEQRDSAMYRCASSLELGATEQYFGPGTRLTVT.

This sequence joins TRBV10-2 and TRBJ2-1; D is unresolved. Germline V gives CDR1 WSHSY, CDR2 SAAADI. Trimming stripped 1 base from V and 6 bases from J, with 10 bases between. This CDR3 has 14 residues. Here the CDR3 DNA reads TGCGCCAGCAGTGAGTTGGTTAGAATCAATGAGCAGTTCTTC. Translated, it gives CASSELVRINEQFF.

Turning to this clone: The sample contains more than one DNA sequence encoding this CDR3. J is TRBJ2-7 and V is TRBV19, with D perhaps TRBD2 (6 bases). The CDR3 length is 13 residues. Looked up from germline, CDR1 is LNHDA and CDR2 is SQIVND (reference sequence). Deletions cut 1 base from V and 2 bases from J, with 6 bases between. As DNA, the CDR3 is TGTGCCAGTAGTATAGCGGGGGCCTACGAGCAGTACTTC. As protein: CASSIAGAYEQYF.

This sequence joins TRBV11-2 and TRBJ2-5; 8 bases fit TRBD1. Losses at the gene ends were 5 bases for V and 4 bases for J; bases not matched to a gene: 12. Germline V gives CDR1 SGHAT, CDR2 FQNNGV. The length of the CDR3 is 16 residues. CDR3 bases: TGTGCCAGCAGCCGATCCTGGACAGGGAGCCGAGAGACCCAGTACTTC. Translation: CASSRSWTGSRETQYF.

For the CDR3, the DNA is TGCGCCAGCAGCCGGTTGACTAGCGGGGGCACCGGGGAGCTGTTTTTT. Residues: CASSRLTSGGTGELFF. The rearrangement links TRBV4-1 to TRBJ2-2; TRBD2 matches at 12 bases. The CDR3 sequence is 16 residues long. After removal of 4 bases from V and 4 bases from J, the junction contained 4 bases not matched to a gene. Germline CDR1 reads MGHRA; CDR2 reads YSYEKL.

The chain uses TRBV10-2 and TRBJ2-3; D gene unclear. V lost 0 bases and J 6 bases, leaving 13 bases between the germline ends. From germline, CDR1 is WSHSY and CDR2 SAAADI. The CDR3 length is 15 residues. CDR3 sequence (DNA): TGCGCCAGCAGTGAGTCGAGTTATTTCGCCGATACGCAGTATTTT. Translating it yields CASSESSYFADTQYF.

The chain joins TRBV7-9 to TRBJ2-7; D unresolved. Germline V gene sequence: CDR1 SEHNR, CDR2 FQNEAQ (reference sequence). V gave up 5 bases and J gave up 2 bases, with 10 bases separating them. This CDR3 is 13 amino acids long. The CDR3 is CASSLGNPYEQYF. The CDR3 DNA sequence: TGTGCCAGCAGCCTTGGTAACCCCTACGAGCAGTACTTC.

The CDR3 sequence: CASSPRLAVDYNEQFF. CDR3 bases: TGTGCCAGCAGTCCCAGACTAGCCGTAGACTACAATGAGCAGTTCTTC. The rearrangement links TRBV27 to TRBJ2-1, with 7 bases lining up with TRBD2. The CDR3 is 16 residues long. V dropped 5 bases and J dropped 3; count of bases not matched to a gene: 10. Germline lookup yields CDR1 MNHEY and CDR2 SMNVEV (reference sequence).

This rearrangement joins TRBV29-1 to TRBJ1-4; D is ambiguous. V shed 7 bases and J shed 7 bases, with 10 bases lying between them. This CDR3 comprises 11 residues. Germline assignment: CDR1 SQVTM and CDR2 ANQGSEA. CDR3: CSAQRTEKLFF. CDR3 DNA sequence: TGCAGCGCCCAGCGGACTGAAAAACTGTTTTTT. Drawing the rest from reference TRBV29-1 and TRBJ1-4, the complete variable domain is SAVISQKPSRDICQRGTSLTIQCQVDSQVTMMFWYRQQPGQSLTLIATANQGSEATYESGFVIDKFPISRPNLTFSTLTVSNMSPEDSSIYLCSAQRTEKLFFGSGTQLSVL.

V gene TRBV7-2 combines with J gene TRBJ2-1; D is perhaps TRBD2 (6 bases). Trimming cost V 1 base and J 0 bases, with 16 bases left between them. The CDR3 has 18 residues. CDR1 and CDR2 (germline): SGHTA, FQGNSA. The DNA for the CDR3 is TGTGCCAGCAGCTTAGGTGGGACTGTTGAAAGCTCCTACAATGAGCAGTTCTTC. Protein sequence: CASSLGGTVESSYNEQFF. Full variable domain (outside the CDR3, taken from reference TRBV7-2 and TRBJ2-1): GAGVSQSPSNKVTEKGKDVELRCDPISGHTALYWYRQSLGQGLEFLIYFQGNSAPDKSGLPSDRFSAERTGGSVSTLTIQRTQQEDSAVYLCASSLGGTVESSYNEQFFGPGTRLTVL.

The rearrangement links TRBV12-2 to TRBJ1-4; no check of the table's D call, TRBD1, against the DNA was made. TRBV12-2 is classified as a pseudogene. This CDR3 spans 16 amino acids. The CDR3 region is CASRPSQGGPGEKLFF. The CDR3 DNA reads as TGTGCAAGTCGCCCTTCCCAGGGGGGACCGGGCGAAAAACTGTTTTTT.

The genes are TRBV27 and TRBJ1-5; 9 bases map to TRBD1. The V gene's germline CDR1 is MNHEY and CDR2 SMNVEV (reference sequence). The CDR3 totals 16 residues. V lost 0 bases to trimming and J lost 1 base; unmatched junction nucleotides: 1. The CDR3 loop reads CASSLSGTGSNQPQHF. DNA for the CDR3: TGTGCCAGCAGTTTATCTGGGACAGGGAGCAATCAGCCCCAGCATTTT.

The chain carries TRBV2 and TRBJ2-5; a possible D gene is TRBD1 (5 bases). In germline, CDR1 is SNHLY, CDR2 FYNNEI. Trimming left V 4 bases short and J 5 bases short, with 8 bases between. The CDR3 sequence is 12 residues long. The CDR3 DNA follows: TGTGCCAGCAGTGCAGGGCCCGAGACCCAGTACTTC. This encodes CASSAGPETQYF.

The CDR3 DNA follows: TGTGCCTGGTCGGGGGTTGTTAGCAATCAGCCCCAGCATTTT. Protein product: CAWSGVVSNQPQHF. This sequence joins TRBV30 and TRBJ1-5; a weak D match, TRBD1 (5 bases). The CDR3 runs 14 residues. Germline lookup yields CDR1 GTSNPN and CDR2 SVGIG (reference sequence). V lost 5 bases and J lost 0, with 11 bases in between.

The gene calls are TRBV4-1 and TRBJ1-4, with D perhaps TRBD1 (5 bases). The CDR3 extends over 17 amino acids. V dropped 3 bases and J dropped 5 bases, with 19 bases sitting between them. Germline V gives CDR1 MGHRA, CDR2 YSYEKL. In DNA, the CDR3 is TGCGCCAGCAGCCAGGCCGGGACGGGGGGATTCAATGAAAAACTGTTTTTT. It translates to CASSQAGTGGFNEKLFF.

The rearrangement joins TRBV28 to TRBJ1-5; D remains ambiguous. Trimming pared 7 bases from V and 0 bases from J, leaving 13 bases between. Germline V gene sequence: CDR1 MDHEN, CDR2 SYDVKM. CDR3 size: 15 residues. Written as DNA, the CDR3 is TGTGCCAGCACCCAAACCATTTATAGCAATCAGCCCCAGCATTTT. This codes for CASTQTIYSNQPQHF.

The V call is TRBV13, the J call TRBJ2-7; a possible D gene is TRBD2 (6 bases). Trimming removed 3 bases from V and 2 bases from J, with 11 bases in between. This CDR3 contains 14 residues. The V gene's germline CDR1 is PRHDT and CDR2 FYEKMQ (reference sequence). Here the CDR3 DNA reads TGTGCCAGCAGCTTTCCTAGCGAAACCTACGAGCAGTACTTC. Translation gives CASSFPSETYEQYF. Full variable domain (missing parts from reference TRBV13 and TRBJ2-7): AAGVIQSPRHLIKEKRETATLKCYPIPRHDTVYWYQQGPGQDPQFLISFYEKMQSDKGSIPDRFSAQQFSDYHSELNMSSLELGDSALYFCASSFPSETYEQYFGPGTRLTVT.

V is TRBV7-2 and J is TRBJ2-3; D uncertain. CDR1 SGHTA and CDR2 FQGNSA come from the germline V gene. V lost 5 bases, J lost 4 bases, and 19 bases lay in between. The CDR3 covers 16 residues. The CDR3 nucleotides read TGTGCCAGCAGCCCTCCGACCCTGACACCGGCAGATACGCAGTATTTT. Protein: CASSPPTLTPADTQYF.

V usage is TRBV19 and J usage is TRBJ2-3, with 8 positions matching TRBD2. The trim removed 0 bases at V and 5 bases at J, leaving 1 base unmatched. The CDR3 runs 14 residues. CDR1 and CDR2 from the germline V gene are LNHDA and SQIVND (reference sequence). CDR3 region: CASSIDLAGDTQYF. CDR3 coding DNA: TGTGCCAGTAGTATAGATCTAGCGGGAGATACGCAGTATTTT.

This rearrangement joins TRBV30 to TRBJ1-6; 8 bases agree with TRBD1. The J segment lost 11 bases and the V segment lost 3 bases, leaving 9 bases of the junction unmatched. The germline CDR1 and CDR2 sequences are GTSNPN and SVGIG (reference sequence). The CDR3 length is 14 residues. CDR3 DNA sequence: TGTGCCTGGAGGGGCGGACAGGGCAGGACACCCCTCCACTTT. Residues: CAWRGGQGRTPLHF. Full variable domain (outside the CDR3, taken from reference TRBV30 and TRBJ1-6): SQTIHQWPATLVQPVGSPLSLECTVEGTSNPNLYWYRQAAGRGLQLLFYSVGIGQISSEVPQNLSASRPQDRQFILSSKKLLLSDSGFYLCAWRGGQGRTPLHFGNGTRLTVT.

For the CDR3, the DNA is TGTGCCAGCAGCTCCGGGACAGAGAAGACCTACGAGCAGTACTTC. It yields the protein CASSSGTEKTYEQYF. The chain is built from TRBV9 and TRBJ2-7; 7 nucleotides match TRBD1. Trimming cost V 4 bases and J 2 bases; bases outside gene matches: 9. CDR3 size: 15 residues. CDR1 SGDLS and CDR2 YYNGEE come from the germline V gene.

V gene TRBV19 combines with J gene TRBJ1-2; a weak D match, TRBD1 (5 bases). The CDR3 covers 15 residues. V was trimmed by 5 bases and J by 3 bases, leaving 16 bases between them. The V gene's germline CDR1 is LNHDA and CDR2 SQIVND (reference sequence). This CDR3 is CASSWDLPSDYGYTF. The CDR3 nucleotides are TGTGCCAGTAGTTGGGACCTTCCCTCGGACTATGGCTACACCTTC.